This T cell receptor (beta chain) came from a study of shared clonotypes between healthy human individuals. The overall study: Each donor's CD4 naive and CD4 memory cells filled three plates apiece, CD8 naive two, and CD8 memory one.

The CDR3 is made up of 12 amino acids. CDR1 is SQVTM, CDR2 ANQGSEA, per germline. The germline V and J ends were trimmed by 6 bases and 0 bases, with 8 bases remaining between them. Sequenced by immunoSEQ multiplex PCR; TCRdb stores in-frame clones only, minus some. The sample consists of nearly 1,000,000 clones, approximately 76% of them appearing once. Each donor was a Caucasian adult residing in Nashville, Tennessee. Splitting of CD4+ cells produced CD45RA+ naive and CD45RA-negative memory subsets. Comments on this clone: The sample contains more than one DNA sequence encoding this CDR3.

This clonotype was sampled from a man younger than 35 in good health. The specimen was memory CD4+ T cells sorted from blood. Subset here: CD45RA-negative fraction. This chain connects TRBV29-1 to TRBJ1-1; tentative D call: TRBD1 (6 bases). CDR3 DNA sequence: TGCAGCGTGGGACATTTGAACACTGAAGCTTTCTTT. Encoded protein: CSVGHLNTEAFF.